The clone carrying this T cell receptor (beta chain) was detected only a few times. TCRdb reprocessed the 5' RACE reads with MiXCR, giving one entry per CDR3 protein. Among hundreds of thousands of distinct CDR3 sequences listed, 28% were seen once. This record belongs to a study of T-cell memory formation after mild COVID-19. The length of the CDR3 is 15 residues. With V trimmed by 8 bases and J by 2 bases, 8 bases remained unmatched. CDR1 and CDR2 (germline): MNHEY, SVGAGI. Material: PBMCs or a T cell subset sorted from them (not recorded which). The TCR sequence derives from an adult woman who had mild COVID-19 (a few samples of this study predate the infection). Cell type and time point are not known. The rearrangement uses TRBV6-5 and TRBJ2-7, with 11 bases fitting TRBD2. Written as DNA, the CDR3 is TGTGCCAGCGGACCTAGCGGGAGGAAAGCCTACGAGCAGTACTTC. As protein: CASGPSGRKAYEQYF.